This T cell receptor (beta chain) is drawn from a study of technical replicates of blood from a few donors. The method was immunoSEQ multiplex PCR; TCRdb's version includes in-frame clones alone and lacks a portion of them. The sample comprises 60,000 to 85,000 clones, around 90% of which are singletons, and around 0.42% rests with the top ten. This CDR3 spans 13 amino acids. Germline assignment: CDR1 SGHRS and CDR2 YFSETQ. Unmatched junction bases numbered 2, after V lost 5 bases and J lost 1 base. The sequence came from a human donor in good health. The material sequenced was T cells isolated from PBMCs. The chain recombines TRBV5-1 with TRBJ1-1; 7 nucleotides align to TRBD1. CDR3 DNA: TGCGCCAGCAGTGCAGGGGGGAACACTGAAGCTTTCTTT. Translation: CASSAGGNTEAFF.